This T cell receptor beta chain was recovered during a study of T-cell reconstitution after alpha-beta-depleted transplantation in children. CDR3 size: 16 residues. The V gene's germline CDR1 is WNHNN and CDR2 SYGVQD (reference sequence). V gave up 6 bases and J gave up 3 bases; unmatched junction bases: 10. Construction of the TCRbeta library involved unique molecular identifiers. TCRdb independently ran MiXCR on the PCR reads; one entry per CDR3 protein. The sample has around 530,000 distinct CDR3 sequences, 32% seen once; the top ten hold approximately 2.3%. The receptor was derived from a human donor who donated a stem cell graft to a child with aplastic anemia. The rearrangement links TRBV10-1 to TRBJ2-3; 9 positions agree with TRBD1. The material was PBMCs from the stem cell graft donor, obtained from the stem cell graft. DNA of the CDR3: TGCGCCAGCAGCCAACCGGGACAGGGCCTTACAGATACGCAGTATTTT. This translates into CASSQPGQGLTDTQYF.